This is a list of T cell receptor beta chains from one sample in a study of cytomegalovirus exposure and HLA in healthy donors. Clones were sequenced by immunoSEQ multiplex PCR, and TCRdb holds only the in-frame ones, with some missing. The sample holds more than 150,000 clones, 77% seen once. The source material was PBMCs. The source of these receptors is a man aged 18 to 30 in good health and CMV-seronegative. CDR3s leave out the opening cysteine and the closing phenylalanine or tryptophan. Each record gives: CDR3 protein, J gene, V gene.

CDR3: ASSLQAGGHNEQF
J: TRBJ2-1
V: TRBV7-2

CDR3: ASSQADIRGEKLF
J: TRBJ1-4
V: TRBV4-3

CDR3: AHNQEGQGAQPTHSPLH
J: TRBJ1-6
V: TRBV23-1

CDR3: ASSVAAGLAEYNEQF
J: TRBJ2-1
V: TRBV9

CDR3: ASSLAGPNEKLF
J: TRBJ1-4
V: TRBV7-6

CDR3: ASSGGTGYDNEQF
J: TRBJ2-1
V: TRBV7-9

CDR3: ASTTGQARTEAF
J: TRBJ1-1
V: TRBV5-1

CDR3: ASSYLPIGAYEQF
J: TRBJ2-1
V: TRBV6-5

CDR3: ASSLRGGTGETQY
J: TRBJ2-5
V: TRBV7-8

CDR3: ASSQEEGGLQLFYGYT
J: TRBJ1-2
V: TRBV4-2

CDR3: AISDRGLAQETQY
J: TRBJ2-5
V: TRBV10-3

CDR3: ASSLVSGRAYNEQF
J: TRBJ2-1
V: TRBV5-1

CDR3: ASSQDLENEQF
J: TRBJ2-1
V: TRBV4-2

CDR3: ASRPQGKNYGYT
J: TRBJ1-2
V: TRBV4-1

CDR3: ASSVDTGGRYGYT
J: TRBJ1-2
V: TRBV9

CDR3: ASSQWGGVKQETQY
J: TRBJ2-5
V: TRBV7-2

CDR3: ASSYDRWTSPLH
J: TRBJ1-6
V: TRBV6-5

CDR3: ASSLASVAGSLYEQY
J: TRBJ2-7
V: TRBV5-5

CDR3: AWRQLNSPLH
J: TRBJ1-6
V: TRBV30

CDR3: ASSLGARGRQETQY
J: TRBJ2-5
V: TRBV5-1

CDR3: ASSLARGSSEDTQY
J: TRBJ2-3
V: TRBV4-1

CDR3: ASSLGTGGKQY
J: TRBJ2-7
V: TRBV27

CDR3: ASSPRGGGTHGYT
J: TRBJ1-2
V: TRBV19

CDR3: ASSSASGGGETQY
J: TRBJ2-5
V: TRBV2

CDR3: ASSLGQAGKQF
J: TRBJ2-1
V: TRBV5-1

CDR3: AISEKNGLAGGQWETQY
J: TRBJ2-5
V: TRBV10-3

CDR3: ASTQGGETQY
J: TRBJ2-5
V: TRBV28

CDR3: ASGCWRQGTCEQY
J: TRBJ2-7
V: TRBV2

CDR3: SVLHSPGQGTDTQY
J: TRBJ2-3
V: TRBV29-1

CDR3: ASSQVAGDTGELF
J: TRBJ2-2
V: TRBV4-1

CDR3: ASSPGTGLRGYT
J: TRBJ1-2
V: TRBV9

CDR3: ASSQSGGVINTQY
J: TRBJ2-3
V: TRBV7-2

CDR3: ASMPGGQVAF
J: TRBJ1-1
V: TRBV2

CDR3: ASSFQGTAYNEQF
J: TRBJ2-1
V: TRBV5-1

CDR3: ASNRGWGYGYT
J: TRBJ1-2
V: TRBV7-2

CDR3: ASSSGTVPRPQH
J: TRBJ1-5
V: TRBV19

CDR3: ASSPRGGLEVVEETQY
J: TRBJ2-5
V: TRBV13